This T cell receptor beta chain was retrieved from a study of T-cell reconstitution after alpha-beta-depleted transplantation in children. General study results and limits: At around two months after transplant, the alpha-beta T cells were reportedly derived from several hundred expanded clones that came from non-depleted graft cells.

The V end was cut by 2 bases, the J end by 8 bases, with 21 bases between. Germline V gene sequence: CDR1 KGHDR, CDR2 SFDVKD. The CDR3 sequence is 17 residues long. Unique molecular identifiers were built into the TCRbeta library. Using its own MiXCR run on the PCR reads, TCRdb lists one record per CDR3 protein. Of about 420,000 distinct CDR3 sequences in the sample, around 16% are singletons; the top ten hold 29%. This clonotype was seen ten or more times. Its specificity is unknown. Sequenced material: PBMCs, mostly from graft donor cells, taken 360 days after TCRalphabeta/CD19-depleted stem cell transplant. The origin of this receptor is a boy under three years old who had a stem cell transplant for Wiskott-Aldrich syndrome, so the T cells may come from the graft donor. The genes are TRBV24-1 and TRBJ2-1; tentatively, D is TRBD1 or TRBD2 (6 bases each). The CDR3 loop reads CATSDSFRGTRFHEQFF. Written as DNA, the CDR3 is TGTGCCACCAGTGATTCGTTTAGGGGGACTCGTTTCCATGAGCAGTTCTTC.